This TCR beta chain was profiled in a study of Graves' ophthalmopathy and Graves' hyperthyroidism listed by TCRdb under 2018. In the study overall: Peripheral blood was collected before any treatment was given, at the time of initial diagnosis. For training and testing, the 100 or so patients in the discovery cohort were randomly divided in a 7:3 ratio. In total, approximately 130 blood samples were TCR-sequenced: around 42 ophthalmopathy, roughly 80 hyperthyroidism and some 17 hyperthyroidism-to-ophthalmopathy patients. In six hyperthyroidism patients, T-cell repertoires of thyroid tissue and blood were compared. Once sampling was done, hyperthyroidism patients were given methimazole at a starting dose of 30 mg daily, while ophthalmopathy patients were given high-dose intravenous methylprednisolone. For independent validation, a separate cohort was made up of 18 hyperthyroidism patients plus 17 patients who later progressed from hyperthyroidism to ophthalmopathy. To explore V-J signatures that distinguish ophthalmopathy from hyperthyroidism, a discovery set of 100 patients was enrolled, made up of about 40 with ophthalmopathy and 55 to 65 with stable hyperthyroidism. To tell Graves' ophthalmopathy apart from Graves' hyperthyroidism, and to predict which patients would progress to ophthalmopathy, the study relied on TCR beta repertoire signatures. Overall study outcomes, separate from this receptor: In validation, the model predicted ophthalmopathy progression with nearly 71% sensitivity and around 72% specificity; roughly eleven predicted patients were CT-confirmed with GO in a median of about 6.2 months. Most of the expanded thyroid clonotypes with a frequency above 0.001 were also detected in blood, and it was suggested that the thyroid immune response may be reflected by blood repertoires. The 13-signature model separated ophthalmopathy from stable hyperthyroidism with roughly 90% sensitivity and 81.08% specificity in cross-validation, and 80%/75% in the test set. No statistical method was used to set the sample size in advance, and the investigators knew which group each participant was assigned to.

This clonotype was counted a few times. It lacks a known antigen. Per-base qualities were not stored, and no clone one base away is much larger. V has 2 bases trimmed and J has 2 bases trimmed; junction bases matching no gene number 6. The CDR1 and CDR2 encoded by the germline V gene are MNHEY and SVGAGI. The CDR3 contains 16 residues, cysteine and phenylalanine counted. CDR3 DNA is the only sequence kept; it has 48 bases, read in frame from the first base. The ophthalmopathy patients had moderately to severely active disease, with a Clinical Activity Score of 3 or higher, a NOSPECS grade of 4 or higher, and a disease duration of less than 3 months. Patients were excluded if they had other autoimmune diseases, uncontrolled infections, pregnancy or lactation. Clinical symptoms, serum thyroxine, TRAb, thyroid ultrasound and orbital computed tomography were used for diagnosis. Using Ficoll-Paque density gradient centrifugation, PBMCs were isolated from roughly 9.2 ml of fresh peripheral blood. Trizol reagent was used to extract the total RNA, and its quality was then checked on an Agilent 2100 Bioanalyzer.

For repertoire sequencing, the TCR beta CDR3 regions were amplified from RNA transcripts. The first round was an RT-PCR using HTBI primers with the Qiagen OneStep RT-PCR kit, and this first round was followed by a second-round multiplex PCR, then size selection and purification. The libraries underwent paired-end sequencing with 100 bp reads on an Illumina HiSeq2000. The source study handled its data this way. SOAPnuke was used for read processing, and reads with adapters, uncalled bases, a mean Phred below 15, or no exact constant-primer or identifier match were discarded. COPE v1.2.5 was used to merge the high-quality paired reads. Each unique nucleotide sequence was treated as a clonotype, and MiTCR v1.1 was used to align the clonotypes to the IMGT TRB V, D and J references. Analysis was restricted to V-J combinations with a frequency above 0.0001, which covered about 99% of repertoires. A TCR clonal expansion and chaos score per V-J combination was defined as the ratio of F50 clonal expansion to chaos observed in the TCRdist matrix. Welch's t-statistics and random forest were used to narrow the features down to 10 to 15 V-J combinations, which were then fed into a naive Bayes classifier. Thyroid-blood repertoire similarity was quantified with the Morisita-Horn index. TCRdb cleaned the public reads at Q25 with fastp, built clones with MiXCR and kept in-frame beta chains. One record per CDR3 amino acid sequence lists the most common genes and DNA. The V and J calls were not made by the authors but by TCRdb's processing. The sample table shows 360,000 or so distinct CDR3 sequences, and roughly 18% are seen once. Of the sample, roughly 1.6% is held by the ten largest clones.

This clonotype was obtained from a woman aged 18-30 years with Graves' ophthalmopathy. Donor details come from another sample of the same person, matched by shared clones. The chain couples TRBV6-5 to TRBJ2-5; a stretch of 9 junction bases matches TRBD2. What was sequenced was peripheral blood. The CDR3 protein is CASSYSPTSGQETQYF. In nucleotides, the sequence is TGTGCCAGCAGTTACAGTCCCACTAGCGGGCAAGAGACCCAGTACTTC.